The clone carrying this TCR beta chain was picked up a small number of times. Its antigen is unknown. Germline assignment: CDR1 KGHDR and CDR2 SFDVKD. The CDR3 runs 14 residues. V lost 5 bases to trimming and J lost 4 bases, with 11 bases between them. This record comes from a study of blood T cells in healthy people across ages. Combining a sample-barcoded 5' primer with a J-beta primer mix, a second PCR ran for about 6 to 11 cycles. TCRdb itself ran the 5' RACE reads through MiXCR, one entry per CDR3 protein. The sample lists about 670,000 distinct CDR3 sequences, about 50% occurring once. General study findings and limits: Long-lived donors had more naive CD4+ cells and higher diversity than aged donors. When one million T cells were used, diversity estimates were thought to be underestimates.

J is TRBJ1-5 and V is TRBV24-1; TRBD1 is a possible D gene (5 bases). Material: blood. The receptor comes from a woman aged 80 or over in good health. CDR3 bases: TGTGCCACCAGTGGCAGCGGGGGGAATCAGCCCCAGCATTTT. Protein sequence: CATSGSGGNQPQHF.